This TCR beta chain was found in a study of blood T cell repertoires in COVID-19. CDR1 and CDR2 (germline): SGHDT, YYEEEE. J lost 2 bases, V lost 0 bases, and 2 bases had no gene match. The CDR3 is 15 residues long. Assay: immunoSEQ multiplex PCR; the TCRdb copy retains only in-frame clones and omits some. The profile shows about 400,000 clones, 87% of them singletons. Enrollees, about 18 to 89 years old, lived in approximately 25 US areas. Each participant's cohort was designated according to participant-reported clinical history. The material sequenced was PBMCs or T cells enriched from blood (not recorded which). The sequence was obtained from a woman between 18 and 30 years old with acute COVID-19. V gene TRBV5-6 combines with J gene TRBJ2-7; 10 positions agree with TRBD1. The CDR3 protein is CASSLVGQGAYEQYF. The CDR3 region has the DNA TGTGCCAGCAGCTTGGTAGGACAGGGGGCCTACGAGCAGTACTTC.